The clone carrying this T cell receptor (beta chain) was seen a handful of times. Its antigen is not known. This sample stems from a study of T cells after yellow fever vaccination. Overall study results and limits: The study re-detected most primary-vaccination clones after the booster (96% CD4, almost 90% CD8).

The germline CDR1 and CDR2 sequences are LGHNA and YSLEER. The CDR3 runs to 16 residues. V shed 4 bases and J shed 5 bases, with 20 bases lying between them. As TCR cDNA was made by 5'RACE template switching, a universal primer site and UMIs were added. In TCRdb, the 5' RACE reads were re-called with MiXCR into one record per CDR3 protein. The sample lists hundreds of thousands of distinct CDR3 sequences, around a tenth occurring once. This chain links TRBV4-3 with TRBJ1-1; a weak D match, TRBD1 (5 bases). The sequence came from a young man who received the YFV17D yellow fever vaccine. Specimen: PBMCs, collected on the day of the first yellow fever vaccination. The CDR3 reads CASSPGVVREGTEAFF. Here the CDR3 DNA reads TGCGCCAGCAGCCCGGGGGTGGTCAGGGAAGGGACTGAAGCTTTCTTT.